The 23 T cell receptor beta chains reported below all come from one sample, sequenced in a study of a mutant IDH1 vaccine in newly diagnosed glioma (dated by TCRdb to about 2021). Reading the label with the study, this specimen's time point is: baseline, week 1 (first vaccination visit). In light of the paper, this sample's treatment or condition label describes: pre-vaccination baseline after standard-of-care therapy. The library was obtained by the immunoSEQ multiplex PCR assay. TCRdb retrieved this table from immuneACCESS and kept in-frame rearrangements only. Not all clones are present; in checked studies, unresolved V genes account for under half, and no reason is known for the remainder. A total of approximately 52,000 clones appear in this sample, 60% to 85% of them only once. The top ten clones comprise 1.5% to 2% of the sample. This specimen consisted of PBMCs, obtained from a glioma patient treated with radiotherapy, temozolomide or both. The receptors were gathered from a woman in her forties with glioma.

The rearrangement joins TRBV11-2 to TRBJ2-3, with a tentative D call TRBD2 (6 bases). Trimming removed 1 base at V and 8 bases at J, with 13 bases between. The V gene's germline CDR1 is SGHAT and CDR2 FQNNGV. This CDR3 region has 14 residues. This CDR3 is CASSLAAGIPTQYF. CDR3 DNA: TGTGCCAGCAGCTTAGCGGCGGGGATTCCTACGCAGTATTTT.

About this clone: At one of its ends the junction is not consistent with the germline gene, which may arise from a read error. V and J are TRBV5-6 and TRBJ1-2; D gene unclear. There are 12 residues in the CDR3. CDR1 and CDR2 (germline): SGHDT, YYEEEE. CDR3 coding DNA: TGTGCCAGCAGCTTGGTGAACTCTGGCTACACCTTC. The encoded protein is CASSLVNSGYTF. The full variable domain, its missing parts supplied by reference TRBV5-6 and TRBJ1-2, is DAGVTQSPTHLIKTRGQQVTLRCSPKSGHDTVSWYQQALGQGPQFIFQYYEEEERQRGNFPDRFSGHQFPNYSSELNVNALLLGDSALYLCASSLVNSGYTFGSGTRLTVV.

Regarding this clone: Distinct nucleotide sequences in the sample also encode this CDR3. V usage is TRBV18 and J usage is TRBJ1-2, with a weak D call TRBD1 (5 bases). V dropped 2 bases and J dropped 1 base, with 5 bases sitting between them. Germline loops: CDR1 KGHSH, CDR2 LQKENI. The CDR3 consists of 13 residues. Here the CDR3 DNA reads TGTGCCAGCTCACCAGGGGGTAACTATGGCTACACCTTC. This encodes CASSPGGNYGYTF.

This chain connects TRBV7-2 to TRBJ1-5; 7 bases fit TRBD1. Trimming removed 5 bases from V and 6 bases from J; junction bases left unmatched: 10. CDR1 and CDR2 from the germline V gene are SGHTA and FQGNSA. This CDR3 region has 15 residues. DNA for the CDR3: TGTGCCAGCAGCGCAGGCGACAGGGCCCGTCAGCCCCAGCATTTT. It is translated as CASSAGDRARQPQHF.

The V gene is TRBV13, the J gene TRBJ2-7; 9 positions match TRBD2. Per germline, CDR1 PRHDT and CDR2 FYEKMQ (reference sequence). The J segment lost 4 bases and the V segment lost 4 bases, leaving 11 bases of the junction unmatched. The CDR3 totals 16 residues. In DNA, the CDR3 is TGTGCCAGCAGCTCCAAGGCGGGGGGGCCGATGTACGAGCAGTACTTC. It encodes CASSSKAGGPMYEQYF.

The rearrangement joins TRBV6-6 to TRBJ1-4; D might be TRBD1 (5 bases). The germline V gene has CDR1 MNHNY and CDR2 SVGAGI (reference sequence). V lost 6 bases and J lost 7, with 15 bases in between. This CDR3 comprises 14 residues. CDR3 amino acids: CASSREWGSEKLFF. CDR3 sequence (DNA): TGTGCCAGCAGCCGCGAATGGGGGTCTGAAAAACTGTTTTTT.

This clone came up a few times. The chain links TRBV2 to TRBJ1-1; D is possibly TRBD1 (5 bases). Trimming removed 7 bases at V and 7 bases at J, with 19 bases between. Germline V CDR1 and CDR2: SNHLY, FYNNEI. This CDR3 is 14 amino acids long. CDR3: CASIPDRGVGEAFF. CDR3 DNA sequence: TGTGCCAGCATCCCTGACAGAGGGGTCGGTGAAGCTTTCTTT.

The chain recombines TRBV18 with TRBJ1-1; 8 nucleotides agree with TRBD1. J gave up 2 bases and V 8 bases, and 7 bases lay outside the gene matches. Germline-derived CDR1 and CDR2 are KGHSH and LQKENI. This CDR3 is built from 14 residues. CDR3 coding DNA: TGTGCCAGCCTTCCGACAGGGGCTAACACTGAAGCTTTCTTT. This sequence encodes CASLPTGANTEAFF.

The chain joins TRBV4-1 to TRBJ1-1, with no clear D. In germline, CDR1 is MGHRA, CDR2 YSYEKL. The germline V and J ends were trimmed by 6 bases and 1 base, with 15 bases remaining between them. The CDR3 totals 15 residues. The CDR3 protein is CASRTRLGENTEAFF. The CDR3 DNA sequence: TGCGCCAGCAGGACTCGTCTGGGAGAGAACACTGAAGCTTTCTTT.

The genes are TRBV4-1 and TRBJ2-7, with D perhaps TRBD1 or TRBD2 (5 bases each). The CDR3 loop spans 14 amino acids. Trimming removed 2 bases from V and 2 bases from J, with 10 bases in between. Germline lookup yields CDR1 MGHRA and CDR2 YSYEKL. CDR3 amino acids: CASSQWGIPYEQYF. The CDR3 DNA follows: TGCGCCAGCAGCCAATGGGGGATCCCCTACGAGCAGTACTTC.

The chain combines TRBV2 with TRBJ2-3, with 10 bases matching TRBD2. Looked up from germline, CDR1 is SNHLY and CDR2 is FYNNEI. Germline trimming cut 4 bases from V and 3 bases from J; bases unmatched to any gene: 7. The CDR3 spans 16 residues. The DNA of the CDR3 is TGTGCCAGCAGTGGACCGGGACTAGCGTTGACAGATACGCAGTATTTT. As protein: CASSGPGLALTDTQYF.

V is TRBV27 and J is TRBJ1-2; tentative D call: TRBD1 (5 bases). Germline lookup yields CDR1 MNHEY and CDR2 SMNVEV (reference sequence). There are 14 residues in the CDR3. Trimming shortened V by 3 bases and J by 1 base, and 9 bases separated the two germline ends. CDR3 region: CASSLAGGNYGYTF. The CDR3 coding sequence is TGTGCCAGCAGTTTGGCGGGGGGTAACTATGGCTACACCTTC.

This sequence joins TRBV9 and TRBJ2-2; D may correspond to TRBD1 or TRBD2 (6 bases each). The germline CDR1 and CDR2 sequences are SGDLS and YYNGEE. This CDR3 has 16 amino acids. V dropped 1 base and J dropped 3 bases, with 13 bases sitting between them. The CDR3 sequence: CASSVRGDGDTGELFF. The DNA of the CDR3 is TGTGCCAGCAGCGTAAGGGGGGACGGTGACACCGGGGAGCTGTTTTTT.

The genes are TRBV29-1 and TRBJ1-1; D gene unclear. Germline-derived CDR1 and CDR2 are SQVTM and ANQGSEA. The CDR3 consists of 12 residues. V lost 4 bases, J lost 2 bases, and 8 bases lay in between. This CDR3 is CSVVRVNTEAFF. In nucleotides, the CDR3 is TGCAGCGTTGTTAGGGTAAACACTGAAGCTTTCTTT.

This clone came up a few times. The chain has TRBV27 and TRBJ2-5; no reliable D call. CDR1 is MNHEY, CDR2 SMNVEV, per germline (reference sequence). Trimming left V 2 bases short and J 4 bases short, with 14 bases between. The CDR3 loop spans 15 amino acids. Written as DNA, the CDR3 is TGTGCCAGCAGTTTAAATCTGGGAATCGGAGAGACCCAGTACTTC. Translating gives CASSLNLGIGETQYF.

The chain carries TRBV5-4 and TRBJ1-2; TRBD1 matches 8 bases. This CDR3 comprises 16 residues. Germline trimming cut 4 bases from V and 4 bases from J; bases unmatched to any gene: 12. The germline V gene encodes CDR1 SGHNT and CDR2 YYREEE (reference sequence). The CDR3 DNA follows: TGTGCCAGCAGCATGGGGCCGGACAGGGAGGGCTATGGCTACACCTTC. This gives the protein CASSMGPDREGYGYTF. Variable domain in full (rest from reference TRBV5-4 and TRBJ1-2): ETGVTQSPTHLIKTRGQQVTLRCSSQSGHNTVSWYQQALGQGPQFIFQYYREEENGRGNFPPRFSGLQFPNYSSELNVNALELDDSALYLCASSMGPDREGYGYTFGSGTRLTVV.

CDR3 nucleotide sequence: TGTGCCATCAGTAGATCGGGACTAGCGGCCACAGATACGCAGTATTTT. Translated: CAISRSGLAATDTQYF. V usage is TRBV10-3 and J usage is TRBJ2-3; TRBD2 agrees at 11 bases. The germline V gene encodes CDR1 ENHRY and CDR2 SYGVKD. The CDR3 extends over 16 amino acids. The junction had 6 bases not matched to a gene; V was cut back by 5 bases and J by 2 bases.

V is TRBV2 and J is TRBJ1-2; tentatively, D is TRBD1 (6 bases). CDR1 is SNHLY, CDR2 FYNNEI, per germline. V was shortened by 7 bases and J by 4 bases, with 19 bases between the two germline ends. This CDR3 region has 15 residues. CDR3 sequence reads: CASKTGLIPFYGYTF. The CDR3 coding sequence is TGTGCCAGCAAAACAGGGTTAATCCCTTTCTATGGCTACACCTTC.

The CDR3 nucleotides are TGTGCCAGCAGCTTAATGCGGGCGGGGGTGACCGGGGAGCTGTTTTTT. Amino acids: CASSLMRAGVTGELFF. This chain uses TRBV7-2 with TRBJ2-2, with 7 positions matching TRBD2. The CDR3 has 16 amino acids. V lost 2 bases to trimming and J lost 5 bases; unmatched junction nucleotides: 8. The germline V gene has CDR1 SGHTA and CDR2 FQGNSA.

This chain joins TRBV2 and TRBJ1-2; D remains unclear. With 3 bases removed from V and 5 bases from J, the gap between germline ends came to 7 bases. The CDR3 extends over 12 amino acids. The V gene's germline CDR1 is SNHLY and CDR2 FYNNEI. The DNA for the CDR3 is TGTGCCAGCAGTGAGGGTGGGTATGGCTACACCTTC. Its translation: CASSEGGYGYTF.

This sequence joins TRBV5-5 and TRBJ1-2; TRBD1 matches 11 bases. Germline CDR1 SGHKS, CDR2 YYEKEE (reference sequence). With 0 bases clipped from V and 3 bases from J, the junction kept 10 bases outside the gene matches. The CDR3 consists of 18 residues. CDR3 sequence: CASSLAGQGAIDDYGYTF. CDR3 nucleotide sequence: TGTGCCAGCAGCTTGGCCGGACAGGGGGCAATTGACGACTATGGCTACACCTTC.

V usage is TRBV6-5 and J usage is TRBJ1-2; D remains unclear. The CDR3 sequence is 13 residues long. V was pared by 6 bases and J by 2 bases, with 10 bases between. Germline loops: CDR1 MNHEY, CDR2 SVGAGI. For the CDR3, the DNA is TGTGCCAGCAGGCGGGATCTAAACTATGGCTACACCTTC. This translates into CASRRDLNYGYTF.

This clone has only a few counts. The chain couples TRBV19 to TRBJ1-1; D is undetermined. CDR1 and CDR2 from the germline V gene are LNHDA and SQIVND (reference sequence). The CDR3 totals 14 residues. Trimming stripped 9 bases from V and 5 bases from J, with 19 bases between. Here the CDR3 DNA reads TGTGCCAGCCGGGAGCCCTCAACTCGGACTGAAGCTTTCTTT. It codes for CASREPSTRTEAFF.